A selection of T cell receptor beta chains follows, all from one sample in a study of tumor and adjacent non-tumor tissue in lung cancer. TCRdb ran MiXCR on the multiplex PCR reads and lists one entry per CDR3 protein. Among over 80,000 distinct CDR3 sequences, more than 80% were seen once, and the ten largest hold about 30%. Sequenced material: distant non-tumor lung tissue. These receptors were collected from a man in his fifties or sixties with small cell lung cancer. Each CDR3 is given with its conserved first and last residue. The D gene is left open where the match is weak. Clone size is shown for a subset of rows, as once, few, many or a class of expanded clone.

cdr3_aa cdr3_nt v_call clone_size j_call d_call
CASSPRGLITDTQYF TGTGCCAGCAGCCCTAGAGGGCTGATCACAGATACGCAATATTTT TRBV13 once TRBJ2-3 .
CASNIERGQTGELFF TGCGCCAGCAACATCGAGAGGGGGCAGACCGGGGAGCTGTTTTTT TRBV11-3 . TRBJ2-2 TRBD1
CASSSYQGREERTQYF TGTGCCAGCAGTTCCTACCAGGGGCGGGAGGAACGTACGCAATATTTT TRBV6-5 . TRBJ2-3 TRBD2
CSAGLCVNTEAFF TGCAGTGCCGGGCTGTGTGTTAACACTGAAGCTTTCTTT TRBV20-1 . TRBJ1-1 .
CSVEDVTGPETQHF TGTAGCGTTGAAGATGTGACCGGACCGGAGACCCAGCACTTC TRBV29-1 once TRBJ2-5 .
CASSRYVGETQYF TGTGCCAGTAGTCGATATGTGGGGGAGACCCAGTACTTT TRBV12-3/TRBV12-4 . TRBJ2-5 .
CASGAHNEQFF TGTGCCAGCGGGGCACACAATGAGCAGTTCTTC TRBV6-2/TRBV6-3 many TRBJ2-1 .
CVSSYTGDPEAQYF TGTGTCAGCAGTTACACCGGAGACCCAGAGGCCCAGTACTTC TRBV6-2/TRBV6-3 . TRBJ2-5 .
CASRPGDGRTDTQYF TGTGCCAGCAGGCCGGGTGACGGGAGGACAGATACGCAGTATTTT TRBV6-1 . TRBJ2-3 TRBD2
CATGDRGERGMQYF TGCGCCACCGGGGACAGGGGAGAGAGAGGTATGCAGTATTTT TRBV10-1 . TRBJ2-3 TRBD1
CVSSPVGTSGRVEQFF TGTGTCAGCAGCCCAGTTGGGACTAGCGGGAGAGTAGAGCAGTTCTTC TRBV11-2 . TRBJ2-1 TRBD2
CAWSVSPDLNEQFF TGTGCCTGGAGTGTATCCCCCGACCTCAATGAGCAGTTCTTC TRBV30 many TRBJ2-1 .
CASSQSRGNEQFF TGTGCTAGCAGTCAGTCGAGGGGAAATGAGCAGTTCTTC TRBV12-3/TRBV12-4 . TRBJ2-1 .
CASCFCDRGYTIYF TGTGCCAGCTGTTTCTGCGACAGGGGATACACCATATATTTT TRBV6-6 . TRBJ1-3 TRBD1
CSARLAGNTDTQYF TGCAGTGCCAGGCTAGCGGGTAACACAGATACGCAGTATTTT TRBV20-1 many TRBJ2-3 TRBD2
CDSCIRSTDTQYF TGTGACAGCTGTATCCGGAGCACAGATACGCAGTATTTT TRBV2 . TRBJ2-3 .
CASTRNGNYDYAF TGTGCCAGCACTCGGAATGGGAACTATGACTACGCCTTC TRBV6-5 . TRBJ1-2 .
CSVRQPNSYNEKFF TGCAGTGTTAGACAGCCGAACTCCTACAATGAGAAGTTCTTC TRBV20-1 . TRBJ2-1 .
CASSLGPRWGRTIGNEQFF TGTGCCAGCAGCTTAGGACCACGATGGGGGCGGACTATTGGGAATGAGCAGTTCTTC TRBV7-2 . TRBJ2-1 .
CASSLRRGLYNEQFF TGTGCCAGCAGCTTACGCCGGGGGCTCTACAATGAGCAGTTCTTC TRBV11-1 medium-sized TRBJ2-1 .